The clone carrying this T cell receptor beta chain was observed once. The data were taken from a study of CD8 T cells in Susac syndrome. Germline V gene sequence: CDR1 SGHAT, CDR2 FQNNGV. The ends lost 0 bases at V and 6 bases at J; junction bases unmatched: 4. CDR3 length: 14 residues. Random hexamers served to reverse transcribe roughly 0.45 to 1 ug RNA. Each CDR3 protein gets one entry after TCRdb re-called the immunoSEQ multiplex PCR reads with MiXCR. The profile shows about 110,000 distinct CDR3 sequences, approximately 93% of them singletons. V is TRBV11-2 and J is TRBJ1-2; 7 bases are a match to TRBD1. This sequence was found in a human donor with Susac syndrome. Sequencing was carried out using CD8+ T cells from PBMCs. CDR3 coding DNA: TGTGCCAGCAGCTTAGATCTTACAGGGGATGGCTACACCTTC. Encoded protein: CASSLDLTGDGYTF.